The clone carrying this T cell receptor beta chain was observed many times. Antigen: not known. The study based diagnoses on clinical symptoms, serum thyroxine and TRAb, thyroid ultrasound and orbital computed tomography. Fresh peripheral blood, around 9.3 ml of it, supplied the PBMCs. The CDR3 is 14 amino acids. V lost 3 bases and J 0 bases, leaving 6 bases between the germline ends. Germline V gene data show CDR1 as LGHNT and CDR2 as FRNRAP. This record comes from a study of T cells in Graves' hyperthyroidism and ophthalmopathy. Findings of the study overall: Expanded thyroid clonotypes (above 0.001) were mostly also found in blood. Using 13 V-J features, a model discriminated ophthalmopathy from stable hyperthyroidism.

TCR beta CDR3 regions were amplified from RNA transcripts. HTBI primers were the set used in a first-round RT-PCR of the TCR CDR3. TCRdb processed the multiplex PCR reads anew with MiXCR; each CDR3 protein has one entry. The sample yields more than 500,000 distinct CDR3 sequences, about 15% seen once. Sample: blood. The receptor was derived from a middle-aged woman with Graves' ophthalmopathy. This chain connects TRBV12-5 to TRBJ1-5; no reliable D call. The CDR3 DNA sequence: TGTGCTAGTGGTTTTGGCTTTAGCAATCAGCCCCAGCATTTT. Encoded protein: CASGFGFSNQPQHF. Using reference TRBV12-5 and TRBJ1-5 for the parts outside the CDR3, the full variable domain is DARVTQTPRHKVTEMGQEVTMRCQPILGHNTVFWYRQTMMQGLELLAYFRNRAPLDDSGMPKDRFSAEMPDATLATLKIQPSEPRDSAVYFCASGFGFSNQPQHFGDGTRLSIL.